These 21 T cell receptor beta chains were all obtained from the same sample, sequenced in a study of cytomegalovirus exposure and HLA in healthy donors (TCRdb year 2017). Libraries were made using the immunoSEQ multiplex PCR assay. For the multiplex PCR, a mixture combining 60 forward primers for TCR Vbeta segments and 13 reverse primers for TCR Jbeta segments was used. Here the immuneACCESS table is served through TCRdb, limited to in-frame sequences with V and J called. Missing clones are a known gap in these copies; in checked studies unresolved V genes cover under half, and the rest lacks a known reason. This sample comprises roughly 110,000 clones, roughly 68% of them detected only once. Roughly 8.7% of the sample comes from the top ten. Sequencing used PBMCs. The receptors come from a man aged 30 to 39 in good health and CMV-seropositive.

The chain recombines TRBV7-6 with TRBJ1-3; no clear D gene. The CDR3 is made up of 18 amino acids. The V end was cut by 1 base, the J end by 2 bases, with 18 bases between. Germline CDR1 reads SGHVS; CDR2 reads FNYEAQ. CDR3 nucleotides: TGTGCCAGCAGCTTAGTAGGGAGAAGGGAATGGACTGGAAACACCATATATTTT. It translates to CASSLVGRREWTGNTIYF.

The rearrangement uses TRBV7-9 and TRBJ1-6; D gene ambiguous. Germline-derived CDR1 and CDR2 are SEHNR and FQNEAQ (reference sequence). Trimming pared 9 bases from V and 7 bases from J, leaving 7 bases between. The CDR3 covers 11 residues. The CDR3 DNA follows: TGTGCCAGGGAAGCGAATTCACCCCTCCACTTT. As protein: CAREANSPLHF.

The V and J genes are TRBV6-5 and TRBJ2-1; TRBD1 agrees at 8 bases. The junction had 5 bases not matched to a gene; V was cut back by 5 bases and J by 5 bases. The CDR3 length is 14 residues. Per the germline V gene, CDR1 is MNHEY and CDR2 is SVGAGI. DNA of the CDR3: TGTGCCAGCAGTCGACAGGGGCTAAACAATGAGCAGTTCTTC. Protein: CASSRQGLNNEQFF.

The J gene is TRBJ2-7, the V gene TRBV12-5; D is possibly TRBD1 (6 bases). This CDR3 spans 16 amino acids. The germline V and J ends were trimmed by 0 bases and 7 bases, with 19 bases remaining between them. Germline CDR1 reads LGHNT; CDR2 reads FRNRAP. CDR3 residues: CASGLVLWQGFWEQYF. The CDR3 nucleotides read TGTGCTAGTGGTTTGGTACTCTGGCAGGGGTTTTGGGAGCAGTACTTC.

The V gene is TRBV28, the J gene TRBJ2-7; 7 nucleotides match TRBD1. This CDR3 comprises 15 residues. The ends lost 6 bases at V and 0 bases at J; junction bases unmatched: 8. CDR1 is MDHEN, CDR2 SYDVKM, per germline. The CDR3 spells CASRRGGPSSYEQYV. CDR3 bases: TGTGCCAGCAGAAGAGGGGGCCCCAGCTCCTACGAGCAGTACGTC.

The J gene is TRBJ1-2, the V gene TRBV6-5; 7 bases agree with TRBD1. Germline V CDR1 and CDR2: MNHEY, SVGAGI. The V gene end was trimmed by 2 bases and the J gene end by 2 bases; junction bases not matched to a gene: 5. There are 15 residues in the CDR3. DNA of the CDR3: TGTGCCAGCAGTTACCGGGGACAGTCCAACTATGGCTACACCTTC. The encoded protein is CASSYRGQSNYGYTF.

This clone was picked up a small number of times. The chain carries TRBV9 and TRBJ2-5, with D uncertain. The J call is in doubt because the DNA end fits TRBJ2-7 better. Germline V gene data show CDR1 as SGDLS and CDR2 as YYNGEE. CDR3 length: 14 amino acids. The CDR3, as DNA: TGTGCCAGCAGCGTAGCCGAGACACCCTACGAGCAGTACTTC. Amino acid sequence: CASSVAETPYEQYF.

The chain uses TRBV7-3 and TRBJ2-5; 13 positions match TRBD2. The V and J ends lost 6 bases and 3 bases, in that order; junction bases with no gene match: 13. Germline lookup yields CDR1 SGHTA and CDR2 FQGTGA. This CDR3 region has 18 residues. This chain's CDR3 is CASRLSTIGLAGEETQYF. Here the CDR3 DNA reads TGTGCCAGCAGACTGTCCACTATTGGACTAGCGGGAGAAGAGACCCAGTACTTC.

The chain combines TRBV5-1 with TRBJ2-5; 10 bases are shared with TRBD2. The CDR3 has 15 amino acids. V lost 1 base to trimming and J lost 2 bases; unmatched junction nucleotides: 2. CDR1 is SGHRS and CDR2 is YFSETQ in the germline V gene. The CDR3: CASSLSLAGQETQYF. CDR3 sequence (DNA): TGCGCCAGCAGCTTGTCACTAGCGGGACAAGAGACCCAGTACTTC.

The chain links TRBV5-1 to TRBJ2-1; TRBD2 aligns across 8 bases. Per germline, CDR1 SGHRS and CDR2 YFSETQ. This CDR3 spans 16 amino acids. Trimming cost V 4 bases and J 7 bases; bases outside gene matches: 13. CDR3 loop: CASSPTSGSPLNEQFF. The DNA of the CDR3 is TGCGCCAGCAGCCCAACCAGCGGGAGTCCCCTTAATGAGCAGTTCTTC.

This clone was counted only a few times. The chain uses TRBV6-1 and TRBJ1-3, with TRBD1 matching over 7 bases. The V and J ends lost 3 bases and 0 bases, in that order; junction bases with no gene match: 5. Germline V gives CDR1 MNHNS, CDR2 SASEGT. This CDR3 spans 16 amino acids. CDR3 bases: TGTGCCAGCAGTGACCCAGGGGGTTTCTCTGGAAACACCATATATTTT. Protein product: CASSDPGGFSGNTIYF.

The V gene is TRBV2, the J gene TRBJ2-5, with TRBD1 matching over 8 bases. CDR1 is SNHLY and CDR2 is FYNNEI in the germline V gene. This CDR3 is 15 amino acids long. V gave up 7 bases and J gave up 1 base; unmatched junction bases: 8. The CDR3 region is CASNSRTGIQETQYF. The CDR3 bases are TGTGCCAGCAATTCAAGGACAGGGATCCAAGAGACCCAGTACTTC.

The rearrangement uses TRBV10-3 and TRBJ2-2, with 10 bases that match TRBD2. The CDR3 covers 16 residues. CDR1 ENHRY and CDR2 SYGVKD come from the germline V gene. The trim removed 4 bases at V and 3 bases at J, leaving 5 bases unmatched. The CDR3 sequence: CAISARLAGYTGELFF. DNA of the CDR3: TGTGCCATCAGTGCAAGACTAGCGGGCTACACCGGGGAGCTGTTTTTT.

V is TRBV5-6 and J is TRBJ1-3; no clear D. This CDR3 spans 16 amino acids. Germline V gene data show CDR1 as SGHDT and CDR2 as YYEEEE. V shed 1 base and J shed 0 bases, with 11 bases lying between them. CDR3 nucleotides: TGTGCCAGCAGCTTGCTCGGGGTCGGCTCTGGAAACACCATATATTTT. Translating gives CASSLLGVGSGNTIYF.

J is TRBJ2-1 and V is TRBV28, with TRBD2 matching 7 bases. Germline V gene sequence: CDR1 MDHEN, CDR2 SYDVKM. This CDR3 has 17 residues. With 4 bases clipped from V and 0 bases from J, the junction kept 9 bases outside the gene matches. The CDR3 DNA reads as TGTGCCAGCAGTTACCCTGGGACTACGAGCTCCTACAATGAGCAGTTCTTC. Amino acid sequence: CASSYPGTTSSYNEQFF.

As DNA, the CDR3 is TGTGCCAGCAGCTTGGTATCCTATGTGGCAGATACGCAGTATTTT. Amino acids: CASSLVSYVADTQYF. The chain has TRBV5-5 and TRBJ2-3, with no clear D. Looked up from germline, CDR1 is SGHKS and CDR2 is YYEKEE (reference sequence). CDR3 length: 15 amino acids. Trimming stripped 0 bases from V and 4 bases from J, with 12 bases between. Filled out from reference TRBV5-5 and TRBJ2-3, the complete variable domain reads DAGVTQSPTHLIKTRGQQVTLRCSPISGHKSVSWYQQVLGQGPQFIFQYYEKEERGRGNFPDRFSARQFPNYSSELNVNALLLGDSALYLCASSLVSYVADTQYFGPGTRLTVL.

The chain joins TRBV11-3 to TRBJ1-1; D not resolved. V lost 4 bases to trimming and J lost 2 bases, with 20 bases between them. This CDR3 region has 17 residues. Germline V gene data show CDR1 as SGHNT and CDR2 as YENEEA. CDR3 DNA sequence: TGTGCCAGCAGCTCCATACTCGGGATATTTGGAAACACTGAAGCTTTCTTT. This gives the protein CASSSILGIFGNTEAFF.

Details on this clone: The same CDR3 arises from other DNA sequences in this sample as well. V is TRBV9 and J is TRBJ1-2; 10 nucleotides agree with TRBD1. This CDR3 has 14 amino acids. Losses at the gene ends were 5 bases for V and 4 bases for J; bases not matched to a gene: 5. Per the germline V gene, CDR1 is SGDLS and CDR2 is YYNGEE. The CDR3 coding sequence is TGTGCCAGCAGTAGACAGGGGGCGGGCTATGGCTACACCTTC. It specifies CASSRQGAGYGYTF.

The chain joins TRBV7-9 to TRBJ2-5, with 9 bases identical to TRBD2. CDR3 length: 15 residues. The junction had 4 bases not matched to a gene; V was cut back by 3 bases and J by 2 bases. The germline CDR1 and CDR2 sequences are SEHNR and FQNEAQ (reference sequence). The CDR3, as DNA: TGTGCCAGCAGCTTGGGCGGGAGGGGTCAAGAGACCCAGTACTTC. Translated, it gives CASSLGGRGQETQYF.

CDR3 region: CSAGQMNTEAFF. The CDR3 DNA is TGCAGCGCGGGACAGATGAACACTGAAGCTTTCTTT. The V call is TRBV29-1, the J call TRBJ1-1; TRBD1 matches 7 bases. The CDR3 is 12 amino acids. The ends lost 7 bases at V and 0 bases at J; junction bases unmatched: 2. Germline loops: CDR1 SQVTM, CDR2 ANQGSEA.

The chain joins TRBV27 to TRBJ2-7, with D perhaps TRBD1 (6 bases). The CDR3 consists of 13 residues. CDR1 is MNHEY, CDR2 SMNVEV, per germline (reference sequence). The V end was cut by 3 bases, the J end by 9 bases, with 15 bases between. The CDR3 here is CASSLWAGDGQYF. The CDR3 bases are TGTGCCAGCAGTTTGTGGGCAGGGGATGGGCAGTACTTC.